This note documents a single TCR beta chain sequence. Its specificity is not known. Time point meaning: persistent/refractory GD, antithyroid drugs over 5 years with positive TRAb. RNA isolated from PBMCs was used to make the TCR library. A peripheral blood sample, roughly 9.8 milliliters in volume, was drawn into EDTA tubes. CDR3-region Arm-PCR and iRepertoire HTBI primers produced the TCR beta libraries. TCRdb redid the calling of the multiplex PCR reads with MiXCR, one entry per CDR3 protein. The table includes about 430,000 distinct CDR3 sequences, 21% detected once. The sample belongs to a study of regulatory T cells in long-lasting Graves disease. Study observations and caveats: Persistent patients had a count of shared public clonotypes (approximately 3,000) that exceeded that of new patients (around 970).

Germline V gives CDR1 SNHLY, CDR2 FYNNEI. This CDR3 has 15 residues. Trimming took 5 bases from V and 4 from J; bases not matched to a gene: 6. V and J are TRBV2 and TRBJ2-1; TRBD2 matches at 9 bases. Sequenced material: peripheral blood mononuclear cells (PBMCs), taken when the disease was refractory, from a patient treated with antithyroid drugs. This TCR was recovered from a female donor with Graves disease. CDR3 in DNA: TGTGCCAGCAGTTCCGGACTAGCGCGTTACAATGAGCAGTTCTTC. Its translation is CASSSGLARYNEQFF.